This is a list of T cell receptor beta chains from one sample in a study of blood T cell repertoires in COVID-19. The repertoire was sequenced with immunoSEQ multiplex PCR; TCRdb's copy has only in-frame clones and lacks some. The table has some 200,000 clones, around nine tenths seen once. The source material was peripheral blood. The source of these receptors is a woman aged 18-29 years who had recovered from COVID-19. Both conserved end residues are part of each CDR3. The order of the fields is CDR3 protein, V gene, clone size, D gene. D genes are given only for firm matches. Clone size is not always given. Where it is, it says once, few, many or a class for expanded clones.

CASSRQRNTEAFF | TRBV6-5 | . | .
CASSFRGRRLEGGYTF | TRBV6-5 | once | TRBD1
CASRLGQSEAFF | TRBV3-1/TRBV3-2 | . | TRBD1
CASSLTGNTEAFF | TRBV5-6 | . | .
CASRRLAGGDEQFF | TRBV11-2 | . | TRBD2
CASSELTSSYEQYF | TRBV2 | . | .
CASSEGLAGTSTDTQYF | TRBV11-3 | . | TRBD2
CAIRPTSGLTDTQYF | TRBV10-3 | . | TRBD2
CASTLASHGANVLTF | TRBV19 | . | .
CASSSAGNQPQHF | TRBV6-5 | . | .
CASSQVPVSYNEQFF | TRBV4-2 | . | .
CASSFRQGKSPLHF | TRBV5-1 | . | TRBD1
CASSLRGGTYEQYF | TRBV5-4 | . | TRBD2
CASRSGTGGNQPQHF | TRBV19 | . | TRBD1
CASSPKGGQPQHF | TRBV9 | . | .
CASSLTQAGTSTDTQYF | TRBV5-1 | . | TRBD2
CASRTSYNEQFF | TRBV10-1 | . | .